This paragraph reports one TCR beta chain. The V segment lost 6 bases and the J segment 5 bases; nucleotides outside the gene matches: 12. Germline V gene data show CDR1 as LNHDA and CDR2 as SQIVND (reference sequence). The CDR3 extends over 15 amino acids. TCRdb used MiXCR to reprocess the 5' RACE reads, holding one entry per CDR3 protein. This table holds about 350,000 distinct CDR3 sequences, more than 20% found once. The data derive from a study of CD8 T cells in ankylosing spondylitis. This sequence joins TRBV19 and TRBJ2-7; 8 bases are a match to TRBD1. The TCR originated in a male donor with ankylosing spondylitis or in good health (not recorded which). Material: blood, either unsorted or a sorted T cell fraction (not recorded which). The CDR3 region has the DNA TGTGCCAGTAGCCCTGCGCAGGGGGCGCGCAACGAGCAGTACTTC. Protein: CASSPAQGARNEQYF.